The 23 T cell receptor beta chains in this list originate from one sample, sequenced in a study of T cell changes during pregnancy in multiple sclerosis. The method was immunoSEQ multiplex PCR; TCRdb's version includes in-frame clones alone and lacks a portion of them. In the table there are 50,000 to 75,000 clones, about 93% of which are singletons. Sample: CD8+ T cells from peripheral blood mononuclear cells, taken in the third trimester of pregnancy. These receptors all stem from a female donor with multiple sclerosis, enrolled in a pregnancy study.

In its sample, this clone was seen once. The chain links TRBV5-6 to TRBJ1-2; TRBD1 matches 10 bases. The CDR3 sequence is 14 residues long. V was pared by 4 bases and J by 3 bases, with 3 bases of the junction left unmatched. Germline values: CDR1 SGHDT, CDR2 YYEEEE. This CDR3 is CASSPGQGYYGYTF. In nucleotides, the CDR3 is TGTGCCAGCAGCCCGGGACAGGGGTACTATGGCTACACCTTC. Looking up the rest from reference TRBV5-6 and TRBJ1-2 gives the full variable domain: DAGVTQSPTHLIKTRGQQVTLRCSPKSGHDTVSWYQQALGQGPQFIFQYYEEEERQRGNFPDRFSGHQFPNYSSELNVNALLLGDSALYLCASSPGQGYYGYTFGSGTRLTVV.

This chain connects TRBV23-1 to TRBJ2-7; 8 nucleotides match TRBD1. TRBV23-1 is an open reading frame whose function is uncertain. The CDR3 consists of 15 residues. V was pared by 0 bases and J by 3 bases, with 4 bases of the junction left unmatched. CDR3 sequence reads: CASSQSGTGLYEQYF. The CDR3 region has the DNA TGCGCCAGCAGTCAATCGGGGACAGGCCTCTACGAGCAGTACTTC.

The chain recombines TRBV5-1 with TRBJ1-2, with 9 bases fitting TRBD1. V was clipped by 4 bases and J by 4 bases; unmatched bases: 2. From germline, CDR1 is SGHRS and CDR2 YFSETQ. The CDR3 length is 13 residues. DNA of the CDR3: TGCGCCAGCAGCCCGGGACAGGGCTATGGCTACACCTTC. Translated: CASSPGQGYGYTF. Full variable domain (outside the CDR3, taken from reference TRBV5-1 and TRBJ1-2): KAGVTQTPRYLIKTRGQQVTLSCSPISGHRSVSWYQQTPGQGLQFLFEYFSETQRNKGNFPGRFSGRQFSNSRSEMNVSTLELGDSALYLCASSPGQGYGYTFGSGTRLTVV.

The V gene is TRBV19, the J gene TRBJ2-3; 7 positions match TRBD2. Germline CDR1 is LNHDA and CDR2 is SQIVND (reference sequence). This CDR3 is built from 14 residues. J was trimmed by 2 bases and V by 5 bases; bases with no gene match: 4. DNA of the CDR3: TGTGCCAGTAGTTCTAGCGGAAACACAGATACGCAGTATTTT. As protein: CASSSSGNTDTQYF.

This clone was recorded a few times. This chain connects TRBV6-1 to TRBJ2-7; 7 nucleotides agree with TRBD2. The junction had 6 bases not matched to a gene; V was cut back by 10 bases and J by 3 bases. This CDR3 region has 12 residues. The germline gives CDR1 MNHNS, CDR2 SASEGT. CDR3 loop: CAIGGLLYEQYF. CDR3 nucleotide sequence: TGTGCCATCGGGGGACTACTCTACGAGCAGTACTTC.

The chain combines TRBV11-2 with TRBJ2-7; 10 nucleotides match TRBD1. Germline trimming cut 3 bases from V and 7 bases from J; bases unmatched to any gene: 6. Germline-derived CDR1 and CDR2 are SGHAT and FQNNGV. This CDR3 comprises 14 residues. CDR3 in DNA: TGTGCCAGCAGCTTCGGGACAGGGGTGGGGGAGCAGTACTTC. This translates into CASSFGTGVGEQYF.

CDR3 region: CASSEPTGPRGPTYEQYF. The CDR3 nucleotides are TGCGCCAGCAGTGAGCCGACAGGTCCAAGGGGCCCAACCTACGAGCAGTACTTC. V and J are TRBV10-2 and TRBJ2-7; a possible D gene is TRBD1 (6 bases). CDR3 length: 18 residues. Germline CDR1 is WSHSY and CDR2 is SAAADI. V lost 2 bases, J lost 2 bases, and 22 bases lay in between.

The chain recombines TRBV27 with TRBJ2-1; D may be TRBD2 (6 bases). Germline CDR1 is MNHEY and CDR2 is SMNVEV (reference sequence). With 3 bases removed from V and 2 bases from J, the gap between germline ends came to 11 bases. CDR3 length equals 15 residues. The CDR3 here is CASSFEGGPYNEQFF. The CDR3 DNA sequence: TGTGCCAGCAGTTTTGAGGGAGGACCCTACAATGAGCAGTTCTTC.

V usage is TRBV28 and J usage is TRBJ2-7; 8 bases fit TRBD2. The germline gives CDR1 MDHEN, CDR2 SYDVKM. The CDR3 contains 12 residues. V dropped 7 bases and J dropped 7; count of bases not matched to a gene: 6. The CDR3 here is CASTREGREQYF. CDR3 coding DNA: TGTGCCAGCACCCGGGAGGGGCGGGAGCAGTACTTC. Supplemented by reference TRBV28 and TRBJ2-7, the full variable domain reads DVKVTQSSRYLVKRTGEKVFLECVQDMDHENMFWYRQDPGLGLRLIYFSYDVKMKEKGDIPEGYSVSREKKERFSLILESASTNQTSMYLCASTREGREQYFGPGTRLTVT.

The chain joins TRBV25-1 to TRBJ2-7; TRBD2 is a possible D gene (6 bases). The ends were cut back, 0 bases at V and 0 bases at J, with 15 bases in the middle. This CDR3 region has 17 residues. Germline assignment: CDR1 MGHDK and CDR2 SYGVNS. This chain's CDR3 is CASSEYTDGGRSYEQYF. The DNA for the CDR3 is TGTGCCAGCAGTGAATATACTGACGGGGGTCGCTCCTACGAGCAGTACTTC.

CDR3 residues: CASSQELGGASRETQYF. The CDR3 DNA reads TGTGCCAGCAGCCAAGAACTTGGCGGAGCCAGTCGGGAGACCCAGTACTTC. This chain joins TRBV4-2 and TRBJ2-5; D is undetermined. The CDR3 is 17 residues long. The V and J ends lost 0 bases and 5 bases respectively, with 19 bases between them. In germline, CDR1 is LGHNA, CDR2 YNFKEQ.

The chain employs TRBV18 and TRBJ1-1; 10 positions match TRBD1. The CDR3 runs to 17 residues. J lost 2 bases, V lost 3 bases, and 9 bases had no gene match. Germline V gene data show CDR1 as KGHSH and CDR2 as LQKENI. The CDR3 DNA is TGTGCCAGCTCACCTCAGACATTGACAGGGGGCAACACTGAAGCTTTCTTT. Translation: CASSPQTLTGGNTEAFF.

The genes are TRBV5-1 and TRBJ1-1; D is unresolved. This CDR3 spans 15 amino acids. Per the germline V gene, CDR1 is SGHRS and CDR2 is YFSETQ. V was clipped by 4 bases and J by 5 bases, with 18 bases between them. This CDR3 reads CASSGTLPTGTEAFF. The CDR3 bases are TGCGCCAGCAGCGGAACATTGCCGACGGGGACTGAAGCTTTCTTT.

A single count supports this clone. The rearrangement joins TRBV2 to TRBJ2-1, with D possibly TRBD1 on 6 matching bases. Germline CDR1 SNHLY, CDR2 FYNNEI. With 6 bases removed from V and 2 bases from J, the gap between germline ends came to 14 bases. The CDR3 sequence is 15 residues long. DNA for the CDR3: TGTGCCAGCAGAATAAGTGGGGGCGCCTACAATGAGCAGTTCTTC. Protein: CASRISGGAYNEQFF.

V is TRBV5-8 and J is TRBJ2-1, with 9 bases identical to TRBD2. The CDR3 is made up of 18 amino acids. The germline CDR1 and CDR2 sequences are SGHTS and YDEGEE. Germline trimming cut 2 bases from V and 0 bases from J; bases unmatched to any gene: 9. CDR3 DNA sequence: TGTGCCAGCAGCTTCTCTAGCGGGATGTTCGACTCCTACAATGAGCAGTTCTTC. Its translation is CASSFSSGMFDSYNEQFF.

The V call is TRBV6-6, the J call TRBJ2-1, with 7 bases fitting TRBD2. The CDR3 consists of 13 residues. CDR1 MNHNY and CDR2 SVGAGI come from the germline V gene (reference sequence). The junction had 1 base not matched to a gene; V was cut back by 2 bases and J by 6 bases. The CDR3 nucleotides are TGTGCCAGCAGTTACGGGAGGGGCAATGAGCAGTTCTTC. Translation: CASSYGRGNEQFF.

This chain connects TRBV9 to TRBJ2-7; 12 bases match TRBD1. V gave up 3 bases and J gave up 5 bases; unmatched junction bases: 6. The CDR3 has 15 amino acids. Germline V gene data show CDR1 as SGDLS and CDR2 as YYNGEE. CDR3 protein: CASSDRDRGPDEQYF. The CDR3 DNA sequence: TGTGCCAGCAGCGACCGGGACAGGGGGCCGGACGAGCAGTACTTC.

J is TRBJ2-2 and V is TRBV4-2; no firm D call. This CDR3 spans 15 amino acids. V was clipped by 0 bases and J by 1 base, with 6 bases between them. Per germline, CDR1 LGHNA and CDR2 YNFKEQ. The CDR3: CASSQDPGNTGELFF. As DNA, the CDR3 is TGTGCCAGCAGCCAAGATCCCGGGAACACCGGGGAGCTGTTTTTT.

The rearrangement links TRBV4-1 to TRBJ1-2; 7 bases are a match to TRBD1. V shed 0 bases and J 1 base; nucleotides not matched to a gene: 11. The CDR3 totals 18 residues. From germline, CDR1 is MGHRA and CDR2 YSYEKL. As DNA, the CDR3 is TGCGCCAGCAGCCAAGATCCTCGAGACAGGGACCTTAACTATGGCTACACCTTC. Amino acid sequence: CASSQDPRDRDLNYGYTF.

The V gene is TRBV15, the J gene TRBJ2-7; D is undetermined. CDR3 length: 16 amino acids. Trimming took 0 bases from V and 0 from J, leaving 12 bases between them. CDR1 and CDR2 from the germline V gene are LNHNV and YYDKDF (reference sequence). CDR3 in amino acids: CATSRDGSRGSYEQYF. Written as DNA, the CDR3 is TGTGCCACCAGCAGAGACGGCAGTCGAGGCTCCTACGAGCAGTACTTC. Supplemented by reference TRBV15 and TRBJ2-7, the full variable domain reads DAMVIQNPRYQVTQFGKPVTLSCSQTLNHNVMYWYQQKSSQAPKLLFHYYDKDFNNEADTPDNFQSRRPNTSFCFLDIRSPGLGDTAMYLCATSRDGSRGSYEQYFGPGTRLTVT.

The V call is TRBV5-4, the J call TRBJ2-3; 13 bases line up with TRBD2. V lost 7 bases and J lost 1; bases outside the gene matches: 9. The CDR3 sequence is 17 residues long. Germline-derived CDR1 and CDR2 are SGHNT and YYREEE (reference sequence). The CDR3 nucleotides are TGTGCCAGCCCGGGACTAGCGGGATGGGGGGGCACAGATACGCAGTATTTT. This gives the protein CASPGLAGWGGTDTQYF.

The V call is TRBV29-1, the J call TRBJ2-7; a weak D match, TRBD2 (6 bases). The CDR3 has 15 residues. Germline loops: CDR1 SQVTM, CDR2 ANQGSEA. V was shortened by 4 bases and J by 2 bases, with 18 bases between the two germline ends. The CDR3 sequence: CSVGGGTGTPYEQYF. Here the CDR3 DNA reads TGCAGCGTTGGGGGCGGGACGGGGACCCCCTACGAGCAGTACTTC.

CDR3 bases: TGTGCCAGCAGCCCTTATAGCAATCAGCCCCAGCATTTT. Translating gives CASSPYSNQPQHF. The chain recombines TRBV7-3 with TRBJ1-5, with no clear D. V shed 5 bases and J shed 0 bases, with 5 bases lying between them. Germline lookup yields CDR1 SGHTA and CDR2 FQGTGA. This CDR3 is built from 13 residues.